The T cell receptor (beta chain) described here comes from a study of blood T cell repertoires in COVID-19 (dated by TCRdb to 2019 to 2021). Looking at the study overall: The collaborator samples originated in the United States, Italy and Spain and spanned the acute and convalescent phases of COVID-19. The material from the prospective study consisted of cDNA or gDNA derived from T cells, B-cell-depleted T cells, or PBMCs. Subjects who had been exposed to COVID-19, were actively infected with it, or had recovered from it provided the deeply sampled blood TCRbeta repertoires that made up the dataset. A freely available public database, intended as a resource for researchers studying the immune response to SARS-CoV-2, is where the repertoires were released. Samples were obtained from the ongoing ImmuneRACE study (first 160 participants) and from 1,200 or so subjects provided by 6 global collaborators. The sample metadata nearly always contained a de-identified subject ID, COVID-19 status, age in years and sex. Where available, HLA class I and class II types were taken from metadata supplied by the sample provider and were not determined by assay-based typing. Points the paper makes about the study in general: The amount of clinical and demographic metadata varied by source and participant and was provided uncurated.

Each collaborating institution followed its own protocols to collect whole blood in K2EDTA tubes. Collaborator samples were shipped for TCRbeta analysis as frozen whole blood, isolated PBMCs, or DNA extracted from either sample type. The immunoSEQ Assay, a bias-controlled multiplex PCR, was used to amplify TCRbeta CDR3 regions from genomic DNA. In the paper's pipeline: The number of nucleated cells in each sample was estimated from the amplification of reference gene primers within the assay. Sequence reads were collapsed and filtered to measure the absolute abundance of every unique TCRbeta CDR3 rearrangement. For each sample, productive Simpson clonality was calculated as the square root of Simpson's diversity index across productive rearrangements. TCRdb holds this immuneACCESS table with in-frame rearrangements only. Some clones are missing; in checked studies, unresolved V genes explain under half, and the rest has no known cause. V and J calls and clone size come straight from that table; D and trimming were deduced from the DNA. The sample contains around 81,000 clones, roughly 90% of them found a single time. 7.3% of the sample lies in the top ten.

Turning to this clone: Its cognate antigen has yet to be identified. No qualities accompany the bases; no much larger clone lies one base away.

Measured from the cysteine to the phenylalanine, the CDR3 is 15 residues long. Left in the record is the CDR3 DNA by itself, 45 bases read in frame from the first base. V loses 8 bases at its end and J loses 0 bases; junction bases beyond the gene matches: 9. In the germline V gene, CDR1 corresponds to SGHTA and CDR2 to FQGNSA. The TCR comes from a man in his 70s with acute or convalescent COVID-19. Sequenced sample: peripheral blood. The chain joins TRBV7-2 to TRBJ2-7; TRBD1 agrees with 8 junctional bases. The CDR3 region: CASSRDRQVSYEQYF. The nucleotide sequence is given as TGTGCCAGCTCGCGGGACAGGCAGGTCTCCTACGAGCAGTACTTC.